The 10 T cell receptor beta chains reported below all come from one sample, sequenced in a study of PD-L1 blockade in urothelial cancer (dated by TCRdb to the late 2010s). The method behind the library was the immunoSEQ multiplex PCR assay. Entries here come from immuneACCESS through TCRdb and include only in-frame sequences with V and J called. Some clones fail to appear in such tables; in the studies checked, an unresolved V gene covers under half of the shortfall, and the cause of the remainder is unknown. The sample table records about 52,000 clones; around 82% of these occur just once. 5% to 7.5% of the sample lies in the top ten. The material sequenced was PBMCs, taken around atezolizumab (anti-PD-L1) treatment. These TCRs come from a man aged 35 to 55 with urothelial cancer.

This clone was detected only a few times. This chain links TRBV2 with TRBJ1-2; D remains ambiguous. Looked up from germline, CDR1 is SNHLY and CDR2 is FYNNEI. The CDR3 covers 15 residues. Trimming stripped 4 bases from V and 0 bases from J, with 12 bases between. As DNA, the CDR3 is TGTGCCAGCAGTGGATTTACAGAAGCTAACTATGGCTACACCTTC. Its translation is CASSGFTEANYGYTF.

The V gene is TRBV13, the J gene TRBJ2-1; tentatively, D is TRBD1 (6 bases). Germline assignment: CDR1 PRHDT and CDR2 FYEKMQ (reference sequence). Between the trimmed V and J ends, which lost 5 bases and 0 bases, there was a span of 14 bases. The CDR3 loop spans 16 amino acids. Here the CDR3 reads CASSPRTASSYNEQFF. DNA for the CDR3: TGTGCCAGCAGCCCGCGGACAGCTAGCTCCTACAATGAGCAGTTCTTC.

The chain uses TRBV10-2 and TRBJ1-2; D possibly corresponds to TRBD1 (5 bases). The germline V gene encodes CDR1 WSHSY and CDR2 SAAADI. The V end lost 4 bases, the J end lost 10 bases, and 16 bases lay between the germline ends. This CDR3 region has 13 residues. Here the CDR3 DNA reads TGCGCCAGCAGTGGGGGGGGGACCTACCCCTACACCTTC. It is translated as CASSGGGTYPYTF.

V and J are TRBV4-3 and TRBJ1-4; 7 bases agree with TRBD1. CDR3 size: 15 residues. CDR1 is LGHNA and CDR2 is YSLEER in the germline V gene. Germline trimming cut 3 bases from V and 4 bases from J; bases unmatched to any gene: 5. The CDR3 DNA is TGCGCCAGCAGCCACTTACAGGGGATTAATGAAAAACTGTTTTTT. Protein product: CASSHLQGINEKLFF.

In this sample, this clone turned up a few times. V and J are TRBV6-6 and TRBJ2-1; 8 bases fit TRBD2. Germline loops: CDR1 MNHNY, CDR2 SVGAGI (reference sequence). This CDR3 is built from 15 residues. V lost 3 bases, J lost 9 bases, and 10 bases stayed unmatched. The CDR3 DNA reads TGTGCCAGCAGTTATCAGAGCGGGAGTAGGGGTGAGCAGTTCTTC. It specifies CASSYQSGSRGEQFF.

The chain employs TRBV19 and TRBJ1-5; 8 bases align to TRBD1. The germline CDR1 and CDR2 sequences are LNHDA and SQIVND (reference sequence). Trimming removed 6 bases from V and 11 bases from J; junction bases left unmatched: 6. This CDR3 region has 12 residues. The chain's CDR3 is CASRGTGRSQHF. The CDR3 coding sequence is TGTGCCAGTAGGGGGACAGGTCGATCCCAGCATTTT.

V gene TRBV5-1 combines with J gene TRBJ2-5; 9 bases agree with TRBD1. The germline V gene has CDR1 SGHRS and CDR2 YFSETQ. CDR3 length: 15 amino acids. Trimming took 7 bases from V and 3 from J; bases not matched to a gene: 10. CDR3 loop: CASAPGQGIKETQYF. The CDR3 nucleotides are TGCGCCAGCGCCCCGGGACAGGGCATTAAAGAGACCCAGTACTTC.

The chain is built from TRBV28 and TRBJ2-1; the match to TRBD2 covers 15 bases. CDR3 length equals 19 residues. Germline assignment: CDR1 MDHEN and CDR2 SYDVKM. V lost 3 bases, J lost 6 bases, and 12 bases stayed unmatched. CDR3 amino acids: CASSFPRTSGRAGSNEQFF. The CDR3 DNA sequence: TGTGCCAGCAGTTTCCCTCGGACTAGCGGGAGGGCCGGAAGCAATGAGCAGTTCTTC.

The chain links TRBV6-1 to TRBJ2-7, with D unclear. From germline, CDR1 is MNHNS and CDR2 SASEGT. With 3 bases removed from V and 2 bases from J, the gap between germline ends came to 14 bases. CDR3 length equals 15 residues. The CDR3 region is CASSERKNAAYEQYF. The CDR3 coding sequence is TGTGCCAGCAGTGAGAGGAAGAATGCTGCCTACGAGCAGTACTTC.

J is TRBJ2-1 and V is TRBV11-2, with D possibly matching TRBD2 (6 bases). Trimming stripped 2 bases from V and 9 bases from J, with 14 bases between. The length of the CDR3 is 14 residues. CDR1 SGHAT and CDR2 FQNNGV come from the germline V gene. The DNA for the CDR3 is TGTGCCAGCAGCTTAACGGGAGCCAGGGTTGAGCAGTTCTTC. Amino acid sequence: CASSLTGARVEQFF.